What follows are 10 T cell receptor beta chains derived from one specimen sequenced in a study of human T cells and chemical hapten exposure. TCRdb processed the RACE reads anew with MiXCR; each CDR3 protein has one entry. The sample includes approximately 120,000 distinct CDR3 sequences, roughly a tenth of them seen just once. Noted time point: patch test 2, 6 weeks after DPC sensitization. Treatment in this sample: therapeutic diphenylcyclopropenone sensitization with weekly scalp DPC. The starting material was whole blood, obtained in connection with sensitization to the hapten diphenylcyclopropenone (DPC). These TCRs come from a woman between 40 and 50 years old with alopecia areata. Some clones in this sample may be carry-over from other donors' samples.

The chain uses TRBV6-1 and TRBJ2-7; D is undetermined. The CDR3 totals 15 residues. Germline-derived CDR1 and CDR2 are MNHNS and SASEGT. The ends were cut back, 6 bases at V and 0 bases at J, with 15 bases in the middle. The CDR3: CASSATSSPSYEQYF. CDR3 nucleotide sequence: TGTGCCAGCAGCGCGACCTCGTCCCCCTCCTACGAGCAGTACTTC.

The CDR3 DNA follows: TGTGCCAGCAGCGTTTCCGGCTCTTGGGACAGGGGCGGCTACACCTTC. Amino acid sequence: CASSVSGSWDRGGYTF. The chain joins TRBV9 to TRBJ1-2, with 10 bases fitting TRBD1. V lost 2 bases to trimming and J lost 8 bases; unmatched junction nucleotides: 12. This CDR3 is 16 amino acids long. Germline V gene data show CDR1 as SGDLS and CDR2 as YYNGEE.

This clonotype was counted many times. The chain uses TRBV28 and TRBJ1-5; 9 bases map to TRBD1. Germline V gene data show CDR1 as MDHEN and CDR2 as SYDVKM. This CDR3 region has 17 residues. Germline trimming cut 5 bases from V and 0 bases from J; bases unmatched to any gene: 8. Written as DNA, the CDR3 is TGTGCCAGCAGTAACCGGGACAGGGTATATAGCAATCAGCCCCAGCATTTT. Translation: CASSNRDRVYSNQPQHF. The whole variable domain, filled in from reference TRBV28 and TRBJ1-5, reads DVKVTQSSRYLVKRTGEKVFLECVQDMDHENMFWYRQDPGLGLRLIYFSYDVKMKEKGDIPEGYSVSREKKERFSLILESASTNQTSMYLCASSNRDRVYSNQPQHFGDGTRLSIL.

There are a few counts of this clonotype. The genes are TRBV27 and TRBJ1-6; TRBD1 matches at 8 bases. The germline V gene encodes CDR1 MNHEY and CDR2 SMNVEV (reference sequence). The ends lost 2 bases at V and 10 bases at J; junction bases unmatched: 4. The CDR3 has 14 residues. CDR3 sequence: CASSLQGARSPLHF. CDR3 nucleotide sequence: TGTGCCAGCAGTTTACAGGGGGCACGATCACCCCTCCACTTT.

This clonotype appeared many times. The chain joins TRBV7-2 to TRBJ2-1; D tentatively reads TRBD1 or TRBD2 (5 bases each). The CDR3 loop spans 14 amino acids. The ends were cut back, 3 bases at V and 4 bases at J, with 10 bases in the middle. Germline CDR1 SGHTA, CDR2 FQGNSA. The DNA of the CDR3 is TGTGCCAGCAGCTTCACGTGGGGGTACAATGAGCAGTTCTTC. Translating it yields CASSFTWGYNEQFF. The full variable domain, in which reference TRBV7-2 and TRBJ2-1 provide the parts outside the CDR3, is GAGVSQSPSNKVTEKGKDVELRCDPISGHTALYWYRQSLGQGLEFLIYFQGNSAPDKSGLPSDRFSAERTGGSVSTLTIQRTQQEDSAVYLCASSFTWGYNEQFFGPGTRLTVL.

The rearrangement uses TRBV3-1 and TRBJ1-1; maybe TRBD1 (6 bases). In germline, CDR1 is LGHDT, CDR2 YNNKEL (reference sequence). V shed 2 bases and J shed 4 bases, with 14 bases lying between them. CDR3 length: 15 residues. In DNA form, the CDR3 reads TGTGCCAGCAGCCAAAATCAGGGGTACGGCACTGAAGCTTTCTTT. Its translation: CASSQNQGYGTEAFF.

The sample holds a few counts of this clonotype. V is TRBV9 and J is TRBJ2-3, with D perhaps matching TRBD1 or TRBD2 (7 bases each). The CDR3 has 17 residues. V shed 0 bases and J shed 1 base, with 15 bases lying between them. Germline CDR1 reads SGDLS; CDR2 reads YYNGEE. Written as DNA, the CDR3 is TGTGCCAGCAGCGTAGAAGGGAGGGGGCCCGGCACAGATACGCAGTATTTT. Amino acids: CASSVEGRGPGTDTQYF.

This clonotype was seen a few times. The chain uses TRBV4-3 and TRBJ2-2, with unresolved D. The germline V gene has CDR1 LGHNA and CDR2 YSLEER. Trimming removed 0 bases at V and 4 bases at J, with 18 bases between. The CDR3 is 18 amino acids. The CDR3 loop is CASSQEVPGLTSTGELFF. CDR3 DNA sequence: TGCGCCAGCAGCCAAGAGGTCCCTGGCCTTACCTCCACCGGGGAGCTGTTTTTT.

The table lists this clonotype with many counts. V gene TRBV18 combines with J gene TRBJ2-3; 8 bases agree with TRBD2. With 7 bases clipped from V and 0 bases from J, the junction kept 15 bases outside the gene matches. This CDR3 has 18 residues. Germline values: CDR1 KGHSH, CDR2 LQKENI. The CDR3 DNA sequence: TGTGCCAGCTTATCGGAGAGCGGGGGCACCGCTAGCACAGATACGCAGTATTTT. Translated: CASLSESGGTASTDTQYF.

There are many counts of this clonotype. This chain links TRBV25-1 with TRBJ1-6, with D unclear. CDR3 length equals 13 residues. V dropped 1 base and J dropped 13 bases, with 11 bases sitting between them. Germline V lookup: CDR1 MGHDK, CDR2 SYGVNS. In DNA, the CDR3 is TGTGCCAGCAGTGAATCGGATGTTGCGCCCCTCCACTTT. It encodes CASSESDVAPLHF.